The table lists the clone carrying this TCR beta chain with many counts. No antigen is known for it. The data stem from a study of T cells in Graves' hyperthyroidism and ophthalmopathy. Amplified TCR beta CDR3 regions derived from RNA transcripts. The study used the HTBI primer set for a first-round RT-PCR of the TCR CDR3. TCRdb recomputed calls from the multiplex PCR reads with MiXCR, one row per CDR3 protein. The sample carries around 610,000 distinct CDR3 sequences, roughly 14% recorded once. Study results and caveats: The authors' 13 V-J model separated ophthalmopathy from stable hyperthyroidism.

Exclusion followed for patients with uncontrolled infection, other autoimmune disease, pregnancy or lactation. Trimming took 3 bases from V and 5 from J, leaving 9 bases between them. The CDR3 runs to 13 residues. Looked up from germline, CDR1 is KGHDR and CDR2 is SFDVKD. Sequenced material: blood. V usage is TRBV24-1 and J usage is TRBJ2-5; the D gene is possibly TRBD2 (5 bases). The origin of this receptor is a woman aged 35 to 49 with Graves' ophthalmopathy. The CDR3 sequence: CATSDTIAETQYF. CDR3 nucleotides: TGTGCCACCAGTGATACAATAGCGGAGACCCAGTACTTC.